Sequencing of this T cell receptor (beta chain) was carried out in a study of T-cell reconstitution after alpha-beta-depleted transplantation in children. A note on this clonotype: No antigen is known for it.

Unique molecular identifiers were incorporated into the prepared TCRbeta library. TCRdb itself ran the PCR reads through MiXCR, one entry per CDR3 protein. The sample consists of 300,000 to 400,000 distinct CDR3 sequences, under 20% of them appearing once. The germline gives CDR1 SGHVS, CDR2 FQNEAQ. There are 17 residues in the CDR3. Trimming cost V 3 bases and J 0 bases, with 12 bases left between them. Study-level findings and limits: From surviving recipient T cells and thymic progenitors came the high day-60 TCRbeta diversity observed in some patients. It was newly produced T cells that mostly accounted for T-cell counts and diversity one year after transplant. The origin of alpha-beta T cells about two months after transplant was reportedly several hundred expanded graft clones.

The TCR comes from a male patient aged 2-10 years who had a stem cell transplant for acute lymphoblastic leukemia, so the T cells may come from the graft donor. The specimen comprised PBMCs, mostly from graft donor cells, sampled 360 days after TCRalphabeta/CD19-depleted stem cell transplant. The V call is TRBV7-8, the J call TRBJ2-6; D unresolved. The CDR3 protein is CASSFKRTTSGANVLTF. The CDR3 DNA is TGTGCCAGCAGCTTTAAAAGGACCACCTCTGGGGCCAACGTCCTGACTTTC.